What follows are 32 T cell receptor beta chains derived from one specimen sequenced in a study of human T cells and chemical hapten exposure (dated by TCRdb to about 2021). Per the publication, the time point label means: patch test 3, about 24 weeks after DPC sensitization. What the treatment or condition label conveys for this sample: therapeutic diphenylcyclopropenone sensitization with weekly scalp DPC. Library preparation employed RACE. For sequencing, a NextSeq 500 was employed. TCRdb redid the processing of the public reads, applying fastp at Q25 and MiXCR, and retained in-frame beta chains. A single entry per CDR3 protein holds the most common genes and DNA from its merged rows. This sample lists just under 65,000 distinct CDR3 sequences; 11% were detected once. About 2.5% of the sample is taken by the ten largest. This specimen was whole blood, taken in connection with sensitization to the hapten diphenylcyclopropenone (DPC). The receptors were sampled from a woman in her twenties or thirties with alopecia areata. Some clones in this sample may be carry-over from other donors' samples.

A remark on this clonotype: At one end the junction does not follow the germline gene, possibly because of a read error. J is TRBJ1-4 and V is TRBV7-7; unclear D gene. CDR3 length: 13 residues. Looked up from germline, CDR1 is SSHAT and CDR2 is FNYEAQ (reference sequence). The DNA for the CDR3 is TGTGCTAGCAGCTTAAATTTTAATGAAAAACTGTTTTTT. It translates to CASSLNFNEKLFF.

At least ten counts were recorded for this clonotype. The V and J genes are TRBV11-2 and TRBJ1-1; no clear D. The CDR3 consists of 16 residues. Trimming cost V 5 bases and J 0 bases, with 16 bases left between them. Germline V CDR1 and CDR2: SGHAT, FQNNGV. The CDR3 here is CASSRNFRIMNTEAFF. CDR3 coding DNA: TGTGCCAGCAGCCGAAATTTCAGGATCATGAACACTGAAGCTTTCTTT.

This clonotype was found many times. This rearrangement joins TRBV9 to TRBJ1-5; D might be TRBD1 (6 bases). The germline V gene has CDR1 SGDLS and CDR2 YYNGEE. This CDR3 spans 14 amino acids. The V end lost 4 bases, the J end lost 3 bases, and 11 bases lay between the germline ends. The CDR3 DNA reads as TGTGCCAGCAGCTCTCCAGGGGACAATCAGCCCCAGCATTTT. This encodes CASSSPGDNQPQHF.

This clonotype was found a few times. V usage is TRBV25-1 and J usage is TRBJ2-7; TRBD2 aligns across 11 bases. V lost 8 bases, J lost 2 bases, and 5 bases stayed unmatched. Germline CDR1 reads MGHDK; CDR2 reads SYGVNS. CDR3 length: 14 amino acids. In nucleotides, the CDR3 is TGTGCCAGCTCCTTTAGCGGGGGGGCCTACGAGCAGTACTTC. This translates into CASSFSGGAYEQYF.

The V and J genes are TRBV21-1 and TRBJ1-5; TRBD1 is taken as the D call from the table, unchecked against the DNA. TRBV21-1 is deemed a pseudogene. This CDR3 is 14 amino acids long. CDR3 amino acids: CASSGGTGNQPQHF. In DNA, the CDR3 is TGTGCCAGCAGCGGGGGGACCGGCAATCAGCCCCAGCATTTT.

Many counts were recorded for this clonotype. The chain uses TRBV11-3 and TRBJ2-1, with D maybe TRBD2 (6 bases). Looked up from germline, CDR1 is SGHNT and CDR2 is YENEEA. This CDR3 is built from 14 residues. V gave up 5 bases and J gave up 7 bases, with 15 bases separating them. This CDR3 reads CASSPSGLTNEQFF. The CDR3, as DNA: TGTGCCAGCAGCCCGTCGGGACTTACTAATGAGCAGTTCTTC.

Notes on this clonotype: Being one base from a much bigger clone, this may be a read error. The chain has TRBV6-5 and TRBJ1-1; D may be TRBD1 (6 bases). The germline V gene encodes CDR1 MNHEY and CDR2 SVGAGI. The CDR3 is 14 residues long. The CDR3 reads CVSSPTGMGTEAFF. The CDR3 DNA reads TGTGTCAGCAGTCCAACAGGGATGGGCACTGAAGCTTTCTTT.

There are many counts of this clonotype. J is TRBJ2-3 and V is TRBV5-1; possibly TRBD1 for D (5 bases). V was trimmed by 5 bases and J by 3 bases, leaving 7 bases between them. Per germline, CDR1 SGHRS and CDR2 YFSETQ. The CDR3 has 12 amino acids. The CDR3 spells CASSTGTDTQYF. CDR3 DNA: TGCGCCAGCAGTACAGGAACAGATACGCAGTATTTT.

This clonotype has a count of ten or more. The rearrangement joins TRBV30 to TRBJ1-2, with 8 bases that match TRBD1. Germline-derived CDR1 and CDR2 are GTSNPN and SVGIG (reference sequence). The CDR3 runs 12 residues. V lost 6 bases to trimming and J lost 4 bases; unmatched junction nucleotides: 4. The CDR3 region is CACKQGVYGYTF. The CDR3 DNA reads as TGTGCCTGCAAACAGGGGGTCTATGGCTACACCTTC.

The table lists this clonotype with many counts. The V gene is TRBV20-1, the J gene TRBJ1-1, with 7 positions matching TRBD1. There are 15 residues in the CDR3. V was clipped by 5 bases and J by 0 bases; unmatched bases: 9. Germline V CDR1 and CDR2: DFQATT, SNEGSKA (reference sequence). CDR3 protein: CSARPGQTMNTEAFF. The CDR3 bases are TGCAGTGCTCGGCCGGGACAGACCATGAACACTGAAGCTTTCTTT.

This clonotype was seen more than once but under ten times. The V gene is TRBV7-2, the J gene TRBJ2-5; D is unresolved. The V gene's germline CDR1 is SGHTA and CDR2 FQGNSA. Trimming stripped 1 base from V and 5 bases from J, with 14 bases between. This CDR3 is built from 15 residues. The CDR3 region is CASSLGLFPTETQYF. Written as DNA, the CDR3 is TGTGCCAGCAGCTTAGGGTTGTTCCCCACGGAGACCCAGTACTTC.

The chain is built from TRBV7-8 and TRBJ2-2; 10 bases are a match to TRBD1. This CDR3 region has 15 residues. V lost 5 bases and J lost 6; bases outside the gene matches: 6. Germline V gene data show CDR1 as SGHVS and CDR2 as FQNEAQ. This CDR3 is CASSLDRGLAGELFF. The CDR3 nucleotides are TGTGCCAGCAGCCTGGACAGGGGGTTAGCCGGGGAGCTGTTTTTT.

Comment on this clonotype: Since a much larger clone is just one base distant, this may be a read error. The chain is built from TRBV27 and TRBJ1-1; no clear D gene. Per germline, CDR1 MNHEY and CDR2 SMNVEV (reference sequence). This CDR3 has 15 residues. Trimming removed 6 bases from V and 0 bases from J, with 14 bases in between. Here the CDR3 DNA reads TGTGCCAGCAGATCTCTGGGCAGTATGAACACTGAAGCTTTCTTT. As protein: CASRSLGSMNTEAFF.

This clonotype is judged medium-sized. The gene calls are TRBV7-3 and TRBJ2-2; D gene unclear. The V end lost 1 base, the J end lost 4 bases, and 4 bases lay between the germline ends. Germline-derived CDR1 and CDR2 are SGHTA and FQGTGA. The CDR3 consists of 13 residues. CDR3 residues: CASSLIGTGELFF. CDR3 sequence (DNA): TGTGCCAGCAGCTTAATCGGCACCGGGGAGCTGTTTTTT.

This clonotype was seen repeatedly, ten times or more. The V call is TRBV6-6, the J call TRBJ1-2, with a possible D match to TRBD1 (6 bases). Trimming left V 6 bases short and J 7 bases short, with 24 bases between. CDR3 length equals 16 residues. CDR1 and CDR2 (germline): MNHNY, SVGAGI (reference sequence). The CDR3 DNA reads TGTGCCAGCAGCCGTGTCGGACAGCTGGGTGTGGGTGGCTACACCTTC. It specifies CASSRVGQLGVGGYTF.

This clonotype was seen many times. The CDR3 nucleotides read TGCAGCGTAGAACAGGGGTACAATGAGCAGTTCTTC. Its translation is CSVEQGYNEQFF. The genes are TRBV29-1 and TRBJ2-1, with 7 bases identical to TRBD1. The CDR3 contains 12 residues. Germline V gene data show CDR1 as SQVTM and CDR2 as ANQGSEA. V lost 6 bases and J lost 4; bases outside the gene matches: 3.

The chain is built from TRBV7-2 and TRBJ2-3; D not resolved. The CDR3 sequence is 15 residues long. Trimming stripped 6 bases from V and 5 bases from J, with 18 bases between. Germline CDR1 SGHTA, CDR2 FQGNSA. The CDR3 region has the DNA TGTGCCAGCAGTAGTAACTTAAGAACTTTAGATACGCAGTATTTT. Translating gives CASSSNLRTLDTQYF.

This clonotype was detected only a few times. The J gene is TRBJ1-2, the V gene TRBV29-1; 11 bases are a match to TRBD1. Germline lookup yields CDR1 SQVTM and CDR2 ANQGSEA. The length of the CDR3 is 16 residues. With 1 base clipped from V and 6 bases from J, the junction kept 10 bases outside the gene matches. The CDR3 region is CSVEGTGGGVGDGYTF. Written as DNA, the CDR3 is TGCAGCGTTGAAGGGACAGGGGGCGGCGTCGGGGATGGCTACACCTTC.

This clonotype was found a few times. The rearrangement uses TRBV5-1 and TRBJ2-5; D ambiguous. CDR3 length: 11 residues. V was shortened by 2 bases and J by 3 bases, with 2 bases between the two germline ends. Germline assignment: CDR1 SGHRS and CDR2 YFSETQ. As DNA, the CDR3 is TGCGCCAGCAGCTTCAAAGAGACCCAGTACTTC. Its translation: CASSFKETQYF.

This clonotype has a handful of counts. The rearrangement links TRBV29-1 to TRBJ2-1, with 8 bases that match TRBD2. The length of the CDR3 is 14 residues. Germline values: CDR1 SQVTM, CDR2 ANQGSEA. Losses at the gene ends were 6 bases for V and 5 bases for J; bases not matched to a gene: 9. CDR3 in DNA: TGCAGCGTCGTCACCGGGACTAGTGACAATGAGCAGTTCTTC. This gives the protein CSVVTGTSDNEQFF.

The V gene is TRBV3-1, the J gene TRBJ2-3, with TRBD2 as a possible D gene (7 bases). Germline V gene data show CDR1 as LGHDT and CDR2 as YNNKEL (reference sequence). CDR3 length: 17 residues. V gave up 1 base and J gave up 1 base, with 15 bases separating them. The CDR3 coding sequence is TGTGCCAGCAGCCAAGGTCCCGGGGGGCCTCGCACAGATACGCAGTATTTT. It translates to CASSQGPGGPRTDTQYF.

This clonotype was seen at least ten times. This chain joins TRBV18 and TRBJ2-7; D possibly corresponds to TRBD1 (6 bases). V gave up 3 bases and J gave up 3 bases, with 9 bases separating them. Germline lookup yields CDR1 KGHSH and CDR2 LQKENI. The CDR3 totals 13 residues. CDR3 sequence (DNA): TGTGCCAGCTCACCCCGAGGGGGCTACGAGCAGTACTTC. Amino acids: CASSPRGGYEQYF.

Many counts were recorded for this clonotype. This chain connects TRBV18 to TRBJ1-1, with D unresolved. The germline V gene has CDR1 KGHSH and CDR2 LQKENI. Trimming took 6 bases from V and 1 from J, leaving 9 bases between them. This CDR3 comprises 13 residues. CDR3 protein: CASSATENTEAFF. The DNA of the CDR3 is TGTGCCAGCTCGGCGACGGAGAACACTGAAGCTTTCTTT.

This clonotype was recorded at least ten times. V is TRBV29-1 and J is TRBJ2-5; D is unclear. V gave up 3 bases and J gave up 1 base, with 9 bases separating them. Germline values: CDR1 SQVTM, CDR2 ANQGSEA. CDR3 size: 13 residues. CDR3 nucleotides: TGCAGCGTTGAGAGGCAGGCCCAAGAGACCCAGTACTTC. Amino acids: CSVERQAQETQYF.

This clonotype was counted only a few times. The chain carries TRBV7-2 and TRBJ2-1; TRBD2 matches 12 bases. The V segment lost 6 bases and the J segment 5 bases; nucleotides outside the gene matches: 5. The CDR3 consists of 15 residues. Per the germline V gene, CDR1 is SGHTA and CDR2 is FQGNSA. For the CDR3, the DNA is TGTGCCAGCAGTTGGACTAGCGGGATAAACAATGAGCAGTTCTTC. This sequence encodes CASSWTSGINNEQFF.

The rearrangement joins TRBV29-1 to TRBJ2-1, with 10 positions matching TRBD2. The CDR3 length is 14 residues. The V and J ends lost 3 bases and 6 bases, in that order; junction bases with no gene match: 5. Per germline, CDR1 SQVTM and CDR2 ANQGSEA. The CDR3 sequence is CSVDPSGGANEQFF. The CDR3 DNA reads as TGCAGCGTTGACCCCAGCGGGGGGGCCAATGAGCAGTTCTTC.

This clonotype was detected many times. The chain has TRBV20-1 and TRBJ1-4, with no clear D. This CDR3 spans 14 amino acids. Trimming pared 5 bases from V and 0 bases from J, leaving 10 bases between. Germline values: CDR1 DFQATT, CDR2 SNEGSKA (reference sequence). The CDR3 DNA reads TGCAGTGCTGCCCGACTACCAACTAATGAAAAACTGTTTTTT. Its translation is CSAARLPTNEKLFF.

This clonotype showed up many times. V and J are TRBV6-5 and TRBJ1-1; 9 nucleotides agree with TRBD1. Germline CDR1 reads MNHEY; CDR2 reads SVGAGI. This CDR3 contains 15 residues. The V and J ends lost 2 bases and 2 bases, in that order; junction bases with no gene match: 3. CDR3 bases: TGTGCCAGCAGTTACAAGGGACAGGGAAACACTGAAGCTTTCTTT. Encoded protein: CASSYKGQGNTEAFF.

CDR3 amino acids: CASRGHLGRNTIYF. In DNA, the CDR3 is TGTGCCAGCAGGGGACACCTTGGACGAAACACCATATATTTT. J is TRBJ1-3 and V is TRBV6-1; the D gene is possibly TRBD1 (6 bases). The V gene lost 6 bases and the J gene lost 5 bases, with 14 bases spanning the gap. This CDR3 comprises 14 residues. CDR1 MNHNS and CDR2 SASEGT come from the germline V gene.

The genes are TRBV28 and TRBJ1-2; the match to TRBD1 covers 7 bases. The CDR3 is 16 residues long. Germline CDR1 and CDR2: MDHEN and SYDVKM. V was pared by 5 bases and J by 6 bases, with 15 bases of the junction left unmatched. CDR3: CASSPHKYRQGDGYTF. The CDR3, as DNA: TGTGCCAGCAGTCCGCATAAGTACCGACAGGGAGATGGCTACACCTTC.

The rearrangement joins TRBV28 to TRBJ2-7; 13 nucleotides match TRBD2. Germline values: CDR1 MDHEN, CDR2 SYDVKM. The CDR3 consists of 16 residues. J was trimmed by 6 bases and V by 5 bases; bases with no gene match: 10. CDR3 nucleotide sequence: TGTGCCAGCAGTCCACTACTAGCGGGAGGGCCCCTCGAGCAGTACTTC. Translated: CASSPLLAGGPLEQYF.

By share, this clonotype counts as medium-sized (0.01 to 0.1%). The V call is TRBV29-1, the J call TRBJ2-7; no firm D call. Germline CDR1 is SQVTM and CDR2 is ANQGSEA. The length of the CDR3 is 13 residues. V lost 4 bases and J lost 0, with 10 bases in between. CDR3 nucleotides: TGCAGCGTTGTTTCAGCAAACTCCTACGAGCAGTACTTC. Translating it yields CSVVSANSYEQYF.